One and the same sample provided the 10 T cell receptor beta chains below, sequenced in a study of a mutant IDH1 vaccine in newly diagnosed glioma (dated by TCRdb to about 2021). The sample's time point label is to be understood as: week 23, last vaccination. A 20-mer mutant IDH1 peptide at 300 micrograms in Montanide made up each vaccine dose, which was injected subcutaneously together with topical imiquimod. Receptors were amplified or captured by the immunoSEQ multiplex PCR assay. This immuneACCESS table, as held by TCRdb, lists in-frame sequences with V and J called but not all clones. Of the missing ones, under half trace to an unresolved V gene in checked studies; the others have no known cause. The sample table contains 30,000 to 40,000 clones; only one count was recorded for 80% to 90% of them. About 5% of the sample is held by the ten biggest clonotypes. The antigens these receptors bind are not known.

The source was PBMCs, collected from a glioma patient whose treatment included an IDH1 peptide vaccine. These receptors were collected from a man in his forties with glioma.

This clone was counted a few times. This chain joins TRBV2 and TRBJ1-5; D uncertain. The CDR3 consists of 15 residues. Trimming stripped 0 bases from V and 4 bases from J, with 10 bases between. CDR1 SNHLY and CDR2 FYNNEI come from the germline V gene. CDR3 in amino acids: CASSEAMAGNQPQHF. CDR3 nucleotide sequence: TGTGCCAGCAGTGAAGCGATGGCAGGTAATCAGCCCCAGCATTTT.

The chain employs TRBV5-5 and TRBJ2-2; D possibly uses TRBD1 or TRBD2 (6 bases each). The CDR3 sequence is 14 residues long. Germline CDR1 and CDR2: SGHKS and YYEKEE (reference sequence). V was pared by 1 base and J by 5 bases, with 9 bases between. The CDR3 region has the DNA TGTGCCAGCAGCTTGCTAGGGGGGACCGGGGAGCTGTTTTTT. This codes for CASSLLGGTGELFF.

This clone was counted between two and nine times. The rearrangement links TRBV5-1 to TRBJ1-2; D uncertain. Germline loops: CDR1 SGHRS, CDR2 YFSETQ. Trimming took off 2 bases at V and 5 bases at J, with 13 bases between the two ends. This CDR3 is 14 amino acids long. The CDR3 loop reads CASSLDTSPYGYTF. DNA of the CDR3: TGCGCCAGCAGCTTAGACACGAGTCCATATGGCTACACCTTC.

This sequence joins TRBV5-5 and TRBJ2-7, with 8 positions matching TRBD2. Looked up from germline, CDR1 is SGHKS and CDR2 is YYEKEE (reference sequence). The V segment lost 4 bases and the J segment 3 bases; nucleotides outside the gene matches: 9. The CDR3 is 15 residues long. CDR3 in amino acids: CASSPPGLVVYEQYF. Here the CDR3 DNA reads TGTGCCAGCAGCCCCCCGGGACTAGTTGTCTACGAGCAGTACTTC. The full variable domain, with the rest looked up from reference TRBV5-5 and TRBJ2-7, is DAGVTQSPTHLIKTRGQQVTLRCSPISGHKSVSWYQQVLGQGPQFIFQYYEKEERGRGNFPDRFSARQFPNYSSELNVNALLLGDSALYLCASSPPGLVVYEQYFGPGTRLTVT.

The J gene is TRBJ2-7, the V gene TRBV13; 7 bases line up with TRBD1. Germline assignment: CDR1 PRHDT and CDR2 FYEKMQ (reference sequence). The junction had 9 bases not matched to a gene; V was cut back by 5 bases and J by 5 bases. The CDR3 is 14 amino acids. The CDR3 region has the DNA TGTGCCAGCAGCCAGGGGGTCAGGGACAACGAGCAGTACTTC. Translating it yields CASSQGVRDNEQYF.

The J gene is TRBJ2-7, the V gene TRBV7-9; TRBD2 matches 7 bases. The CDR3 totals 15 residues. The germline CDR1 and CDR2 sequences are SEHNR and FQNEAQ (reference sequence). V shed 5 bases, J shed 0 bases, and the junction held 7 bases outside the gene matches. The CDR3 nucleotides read TGTGCCAGCAGCCTTTGGGGGGGGAGCTCCTACGAGCAGTACTTC. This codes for CASSLWGGSSYEQYF. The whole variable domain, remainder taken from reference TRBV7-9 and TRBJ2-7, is DTGVSQNPRHKITKRGQNVTFRCDPISEHNRLYWYRQTLGQGPEFLTYFQNEAQLEKSRLLSDRFSAERPKGSFSTLEIQRTEQGDSAMYLCASSLWGGSSYEQYFGPGTRLTVT.

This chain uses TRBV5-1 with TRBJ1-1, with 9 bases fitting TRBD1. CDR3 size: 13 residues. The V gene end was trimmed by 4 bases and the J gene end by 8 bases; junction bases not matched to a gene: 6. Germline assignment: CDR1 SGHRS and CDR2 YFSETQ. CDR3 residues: CASSRTGDLEAFF. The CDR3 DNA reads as TGCGCCAGCAGCAGGACAGGGGATTTGGAAGCTTTCTTT.

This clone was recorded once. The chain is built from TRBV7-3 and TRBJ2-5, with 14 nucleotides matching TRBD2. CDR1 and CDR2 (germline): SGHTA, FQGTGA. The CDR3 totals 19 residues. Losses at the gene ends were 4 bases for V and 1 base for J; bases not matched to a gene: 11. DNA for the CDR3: TGTGCCAGCAGCTCCACCGGACTAGCGGGGGGTGTGCTCCAAGAGACCCAGTACTTC. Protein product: CASSSTGLAGGVLQETQYF. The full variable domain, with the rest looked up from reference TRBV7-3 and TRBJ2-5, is GAGVSQTPSNKVTEKGKYVELRCDPISGHTALYWYRQSLGQGPEFLIYFQGTGAADDSGLPNDRFFAVRPEGSVSTLKIQRTERGDSAVYLCASSSTGLAGGVLQETQYFGPGTRLLVL.

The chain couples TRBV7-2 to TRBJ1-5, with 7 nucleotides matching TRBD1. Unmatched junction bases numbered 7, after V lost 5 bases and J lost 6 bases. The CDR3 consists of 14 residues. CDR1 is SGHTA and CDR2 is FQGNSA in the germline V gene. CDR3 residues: CASSVRQGGQPQHF. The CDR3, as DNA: TGTGCCAGCAGCGTCCGTCAGGGGGGTCAGCCCCAGCATTTT.

This chain's CDR3 is CASTRSGGANEQFF. The CDR3 DNA reads TGTGCCAGCACTCGTAGCGGGGGGGCCAATGAGCAGTTCTTC. This chain connects TRBV7-9 to TRBJ2-1; 11 bases line up with TRBD2. The junction had 5 bases not matched to a gene; V was cut back by 7 bases and J by 6 bases. Germline lookup yields CDR1 SEHNR and CDR2 FQNEAQ (reference sequence). This CDR3 is built from 14 residues.